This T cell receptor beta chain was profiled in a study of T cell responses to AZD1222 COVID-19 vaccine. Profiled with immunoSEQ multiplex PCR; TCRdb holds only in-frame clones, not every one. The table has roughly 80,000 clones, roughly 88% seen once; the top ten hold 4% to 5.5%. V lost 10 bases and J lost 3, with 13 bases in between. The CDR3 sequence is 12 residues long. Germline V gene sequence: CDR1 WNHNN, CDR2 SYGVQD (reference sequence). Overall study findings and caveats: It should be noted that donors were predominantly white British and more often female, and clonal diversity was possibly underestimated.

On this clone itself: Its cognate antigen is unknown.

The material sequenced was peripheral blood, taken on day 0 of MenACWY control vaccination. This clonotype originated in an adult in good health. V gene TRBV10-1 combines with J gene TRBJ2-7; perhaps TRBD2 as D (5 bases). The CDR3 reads CATGDPNYEQYF. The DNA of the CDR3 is TGCGCCACCGGGGATCCCAACTACGAGCAGTACTTC.